This TCR beta chain stems from a study of a mutant IDH1 vaccine in newly diagnosed glioma. The overall study: Eight vaccinations reached patients in weeks 1, 3, 5, 7, 11, 15, 19 and 23. Prior therapy was radiotherapy, temozolomide, or both; most received both. The first vaccination came 4-6 weeks after radiotherapy alone, or with temozolomide cycles.

Regarding the study as a whole: Shifts in the top peripheral T cell clonotypes seemed unrelated to pseudoprogression.

Germline V lookup: CDR1 SGHNT, CDR2 YYREEE (reference sequence). This CDR3 is 13 amino acids long. The V and J ends lost 0 bases and 4 bases respectively, with 5 bases between them. Clones were sequenced by immunoSEQ multiplex PCR, and TCRdb holds only the in-frame ones, with some missing. There are about 36,000 clones in the sample; 80% occur only once, and about 16% lies in the top ten. Worth noting for this clone: As yet, its antigen is unknown. This CDR3 is also generated by other DNA sequences in the sample.

The sample's time point: week 11, during vaccination. It was 300 ug of mutant IDH1 20-mer peptide that made up each vaccine dose, given with topical imiquimod. Sequenced material: peripheral blood mononuclear cells (PBMCs), taken from a glioma patient whose treatment included an IDH1 peptide vaccine. This sequence originates from a woman in her 30s with glioma. Some clones in this sample may be carry-over from other donors' samples. The V call is TRBV5-4, the J call TRBJ1-5, with D perhaps matching TRBD1 (5 bases). CDR3 DNA: TGTGCCAGCAGCTTGGACAGGAATCAGCCCCAGCATTTT. It yields the protein CASSLDRNQPQHF. The variable domain in full, with the rest retrieved from reference TRBV5-4 and TRBJ1-5, is ETGVTQSPTHLIKTRGQQVTLRCSSQSGHNTVSWYQQALGQGPQFIFQYYREEENGRGNFPPRFSGLQFPNYSSELNVNALELDDSALYLCASSLDRNQPQHFGDGTRLSIL.